This T cell receptor (beta chain) was sequenced for a study of early T cells in non-severe SARS-CoV-2 infection. This clonotype has only a few counts. TCRdb independently ran MiXCR on the 5' RACE reads; one entry per CDR3 protein. The table shows roughly 64,000 distinct CDR3 sequences, with roughly 9% occurring only once. CDR3 length: 13 amino acids. Germline CDR1 is SQVTM and CDR2 is ANQGSEA. Trimming took off 0 bases at V and 8 bases at J, with 14 bases between the two ends. The clonotype originates from an adult who was a healthcare worker with PCR-confirmed SARS-CoV-2 infection or an uninfected control (not recorded which). Source: whole blood, taken at baseline. The chain couples TRBV29-1 to TRBJ2-7; the D gene could be TRBD1 or TRBD2 (6 bases each). As DNA, the CDR3 is TGCAGCGTTGAAGAAGAACAGGGACTCAAGCAGTACTTC. Amino acid sequence: CSVEEEQGLKQYF.